This TCR beta chain was identified in a study of T-cell reconstitution after alpha-beta-depleted transplantation in children. The CDR3 extends over 16 amino acids. The J segment lost 1 base and the V segment lost 5 bases, leaving 6 bases of the junction unmatched. Unique molecular identifiers were built into the TCRbeta library. Each CDR3 protein is one row after TCRdb ran MiXCR on the PCR reads. There are around 500,000 distinct CDR3 sequences in the sample; under 15% occur only once, and around 5.6% lies in the top ten. The specimen was PBMCs from the stem cell graft donor, collected from the stem cell graft. The TCR sequence derives from a human donor who donated a stem cell graft to a child with combined immunodeficiency. V usage is TRBV12-3 or TRBV12-4 and J usage is TRBJ2-1; 9 bases agree with TRBD2. Here the CDR3 DNA reads TGTGCCAGCAGTCCCTCTAGCGGGACTTCCTACAATGAGCAGTTCTTC. It translates to CASSPSSGTSYNEQFF.